The clone carrying this TCR beta chain came up many times. The entry originates in a study of T-cell reconstitution after alpha-beta-depleted transplantation in children. During its preparation, the TCRbeta library received unique molecular identifiers. TCRdb recomputed calls from the PCR reads with MiXCR, one row per CDR3 protein. The data show about 610,000 distinct CDR3 sequences, 10% to 13% seen once. Germline assignment: CDR1 KGHDR and CDR2 SFDVKD. V lost 4 bases and J lost 3, with 9 bases in between. This CDR3 has 14 amino acids. Sequencing was performed on PBMCs from the stem cell graft donor, taken from the stem cell graft. The chain employs TRBV24-1 and TRBJ2-4; possible D gene TRBD1, 6 bases. The sequence came from a human donor who donated a stem cell graft to a child with acute myeloid leukemia. The CDR3 here is CATSEGADKNIQYF. The CDR3 DNA is TGTGCCACCAGTGAGGGGGCGGACAAAAACATTCAGTACTTC.